These 11 T cell receptor beta chains were all obtained from the same sample, sequenced in a study of post-analysis software for immune sequencing data. No antigen has been assigned to these receptors. General study results and limits: Controls showed lower frequencies than patients for five or six TRBV segments, and TRBV5-6, TRBV5-1 and TRBV20-1 were among these.

Built from TCR beta cDNA, the libraries had unique molecular identifiers in them. TCRdb fed the PCR reads into MiXCR, producing one record per CDR3 protein. Among some 260,000 distinct CDR3 sequences listed, 36% were seen once. The sequenced sample consisted of blood. These receptors were taken from a girl aged 5-17 years with multiple sclerosis.

This clonotype has at least ten counts. Here the CDR3 reads CASSRDRNEQFF. The CDR3 DNA reads as TGTGCCAGCTCACGCGACAGGAATGAGCAGTTCTTC. The chain links TRBV18 to TRBJ2-1; TRBD1 is a possible D gene (6 bases). Trimming shortened V by 4 bases and J by 7 bases, and 8 bases separated the two germline ends. The CDR3 runs to 12 residues. Germline V CDR1 and CDR2: KGHSH, LQKENI.

This chain joins TRBV13 and TRBJ2-1; 11 nucleotides line up with TRBD2. V was pared by 1 base and J by 1 base, with 6 bases of the junction left unmatched. The CDR3 consists of 18 residues. The germline CDR1 and CDR2 sequences are PRHDT and FYEKMQ (reference sequence). The CDR3 is CASSLAGLAGASYNEQFF. Here the CDR3 DNA reads TGTGCCAGCAGCTTAGCAGGACTAGCGGGCGCTTCCTACAATGAGCAGTTCTTC.

This clonotype was seen ten or more times. This chain uses TRBV7-3 with TRBJ2-1; 7 bases match TRBD1. The germline gives CDR1 SGHTA, CDR2 FQGTGA. The CDR3 sequence is 15 residues long. V trimming: 5 bases; J trimming: 10 bases; junction bases outside the gene matches: 14. The CDR3 nucleotides are TGTGCCAGCAGCCTCCAATACGACAGGGCGAGGGAGCAGTTCTTC. Amino acids: CASSLQYDRAREQFF.

This clonotype was counted only a few times. The genes are TRBV14 and TRBJ2-3; possible D gene TRBD2, 6 bases. This CDR3 spans 14 amino acids. Germline V gives CDR1 SGHDN, CDR2 FVKESK. Trimming removed 8 bases from V and 5 bases from J, with 17 bases in between. CDR3 sequence: CASQGGRTRDTQYF. The CDR3 nucleotides are TGTGCCAGCCAAGGAGGGAGAACTAGAGATACGCAGTATTTT.

This clonotype was picked up a small number of times. This CDR3 reads CASSQGRGLDGYTF. DNA for the CDR3: TGTGCCAGCAGCCAAGGGCGGGGGCTTGATGGCTACACCTTC. The chain couples TRBV14 to TRBJ1-2; D possibly corresponds to TRBD1 (6 bases). The CDR3 covers 14 residues. The germline V and J ends were trimmed by 1 base and 6 bases, with 12 bases remaining between them. Germline assignment: CDR1 SGHDN and CDR2 FVKESK.

This clonotype was seen at least ten times. V gene TRBV28 combines with J gene TRBJ2-5; tentatively, D is TRBD1 or TRBD2 (6 bases each). Trimming took 7 bases from V and 5 from J, leaving 14 bases between them. The CDR3 spans 13 residues. The germline V gene encodes CDR1 MDHEN and CDR2 SYDVKM. The CDR3 nucleotides read TGTGCCAGCAACAGGGAGGAGTCGGAGACCCAGTACTTC. Translation gives CASNREESETQYF. Full variable domain (rest looked up from reference TRBV28 and TRBJ2-5): DVKVTQSSRYLVKRTGEKVFLECVQDMDHENMFWYRQDPGLGLRLIYFSYDVKMKEKGDIPEGYSVSREKKERFSLILESASTNQTSMYLCASNREESETQYFGPGTRLLVL.

This clonotype has at least ten counts. V is TRBV12-3 or TRBV12-4 and J is TRBJ2-1, with 9 bases matching TRBD2. The J segment lost 3 bases and the V segment lost 5 bases, leaving 8 bases of the junction unmatched. This CDR3 spans 16 amino acids. This CDR3 is CASSTLAGVHYNEQFF. CDR3 coding DNA: TGTGCCAGCAGTACCTTAGCGGGAGTCCACTACAATGAGCAGTTCTTC.

This clonotype has more than one count but fewer than ten. The V and J genes are TRBV12-3 or TRBV12-4 and TRBJ2-3; D gene uncertain. V was shortened by 8 bases and J by 1 base, with 13 bases between the two germline ends. The CDR3 has 14 amino acids. In DNA form, the CDR3 reads TGTGCCAGCCAAGACTGGCCGGGCACAGATACGCAGTATTTT. It encodes CASQDWPGTDTQYF.

This clonotype rates as medium-sized. The chain combines TRBV5-1 with TRBJ1-5; the D gene is possibly TRBD1 (6 bases). The CDR3 is 13 residues long. The ends were cut back, 4 bases at V and 5 bases at J, with 10 bases in the middle. Germline CDR1 SGHRS, CDR2 YFSETQ. DNA for the CDR3: TGCGCCAGCAGCAGCTCAGGGGATCAGCCCCAGCATTTT. Translation: CASSSSGDQPQHF.

The V and J genes are TRBV30 and TRBJ2-4, with D possibly matching TRBD1 (7 bases). The V gene's germline CDR1 is GTSNPN and CDR2 SVGIG (reference sequence). Trimming pared 2 bases from V and 0 bases from J, leaving 20 bases between. The CDR3 runs 18 residues. This CDR3 is CAWSQRARTGLAKNIQYF. The CDR3 DNA is TGTGCCTGGAGTCAGCGGGCCCGGACAGGCCTAGCCAAAAACATTCAGTACTTC.

This clonotype was found many times. The chain has TRBV4-2 and TRBJ1-1; 7 bases match TRBD1. After removal of 0 bases from V and 3 bases from J, the junction contained 4 bases not matched to a gene. The germline V gene has CDR1 LGHNA and CDR2 YNFKEQ. The CDR3 covers 15 residues. The CDR3 nucleotides are TGTGCCAGCAGCCAAGAATGGAGGGGGCACACTGAAGCTTTCTTT. Protein: CASSQEWRGHTEAFF.